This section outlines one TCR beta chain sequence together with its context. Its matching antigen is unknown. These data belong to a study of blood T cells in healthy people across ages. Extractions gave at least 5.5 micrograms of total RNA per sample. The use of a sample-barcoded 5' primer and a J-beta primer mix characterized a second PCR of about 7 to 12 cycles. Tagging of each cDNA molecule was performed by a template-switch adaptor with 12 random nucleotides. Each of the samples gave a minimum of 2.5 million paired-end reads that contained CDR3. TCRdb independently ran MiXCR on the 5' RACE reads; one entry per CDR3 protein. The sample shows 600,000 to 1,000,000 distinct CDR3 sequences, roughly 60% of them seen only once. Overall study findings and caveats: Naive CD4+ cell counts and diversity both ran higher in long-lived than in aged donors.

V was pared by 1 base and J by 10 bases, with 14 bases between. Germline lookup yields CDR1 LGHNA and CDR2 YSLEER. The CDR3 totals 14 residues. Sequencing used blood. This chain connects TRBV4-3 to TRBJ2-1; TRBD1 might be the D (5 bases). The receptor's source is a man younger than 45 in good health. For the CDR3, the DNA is TGCGCCAGCAGCCAAGGATCTTGGGCAGGGGAGCAGTTCTTC. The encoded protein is CASSQGSWAGEQFF.